Described below is a single TCR beta chain sequence and its context. The sample belongs to a study of blood T cell repertoires in COVID-19. Per the original methods: Reference gene primer amplification gave nucleated cell count estimates. Profiling relied on immunoSEQ multiplex PCR, and the TCRdb table lists in-frame clones only, not all of them. V and J calls and clone size are copied from that table; D and trimming were computed from the DNA. Among about 170,000 clones listed, 70% to 90% were seen once. This CDR3 is 12 amino acids long. Germline lookup yields CDR1 MNHEY and CDR2 SMNVEV (reference sequence). V dropped 1 base and J dropped 5 bases, with 6 bases sitting between them.

V gene TRBV27 combines with J gene TRBJ2-7; D call uncertain. The sample comprised PBMCs or T cells enriched from blood (not recorded which). This sequence originates from a woman between 18 and 29 years old who had recovered from COVID-19. The CDR3 DNA sequence: TGTGCCAGCAGTTTATTTCAGAACGAGCAGTACTTC. This encodes CASSLFQNEQYF.